The T cell receptor beta chain under discussion was sequenced for a study of blood T cell repertoires in COVID-19. Study-level background: Whether acute or convalescent, the COVID-19 samples came from the United States, Italy and Spain.

This clone was counted a few times. Produced via immunoSEQ multiplex PCR; TCRdb's table is partial and in-frame only. The sample has roughly 130,000 clones, just under 85% seen once. The CDR3 is 12 residues long. Unmatched junction bases numbered 5, after V lost 7 bases and J lost 6 bases. CDR1 and CDR2 (germline): SQVTM, ANQGSEA. This chain connects TRBV29-1 to TRBJ2-1, with 8 bases fitting TRBD1. The TCR comes from an elderly woman with acute or convalescent COVID-19. The sequenced sample consisted of peripheral blood. CDR3 nucleotides: TGCAGCGGTGACAGGGGTGGCAATGAGCAGTTCTTC. It translates to CSGDRGGNEQFF.